The clone carrying this T cell receptor beta chain showed up many times. Germline trimming cut 5 bases from V and 4 bases from J; bases unmatched to any gene: 9. Germline V gene data show CDR1 as SEHNR and CDR2 as FQNEAQ (reference sequence). The CDR3 is 15 amino acids. The data were obtained in a study of molecular identifiers for immune sequencing clone quantification. Across the whole study: Replicate RNA came from 20,000 or 100,000 naive CD8 cells and was split five ways, and four parts were sequenced.

One entry per CDR3 protein results from TCRdb running MiXCR on the PCR reads. The sample lists approximately 670,000 distinct CDR3 sequences, nearly 20% occurring once. The specimen was naive CD8+ T cells from blood, with Jurkat cell RNA spiked in. Subset indicated: FACS-sorted CD8+CD4-CCR7+CD45RA+ naive T cells. The chain has TRBV7-9 and TRBJ1-1; 8 bases are a match to TRBD1. This TCR came from a human donor in good health. Some libraries in this study had Jurkat cell RNA spiked in. CDR3: CASSVGQGVITEAFF. CDR3 nucleotide sequence: TGTGCCAGCAGCGTCGGACAGGGCGTTATCACTGAAGCTTTCTTT.